This T cell receptor (beta chain) is drawn from a study of shared clonotypes between healthy human individuals (dated by TCRdb to about 2020). For context, the study as a whole: A few men and a couple of women, aged 18 to 49 years, made up the cohort. Each donor's leukapheresis produced roughly between about 0.85 and 10 billion PBMCs. Different laboratories and diverse techniques were used to prepare libraries and sequence TCR repertoires, to increase sequencing depth and limit assay-specific biases. Per donor, three plates each were used for CD4 naive and CD4 memory, two for CD8 naive, and one for CD8 memory. To estimate repertoire size and how much clonotype sharing occurs between individuals, the study deeply sequenced the blood TCR repertoires of several healthy adults.

CD8 naive samples were obtained by positive selection for CCR7 among CD45RO-negative cells, yielding a CD45RA+CCR7+ population from which TemRA cells were excluded. Donors were healthy HIV-negative adults with no recently reported acute infections or vaccinations. Every donor was a Caucasian adult residing in Nashville, Tennessee, USA. Blood was obtained by leukapheresis, after which PBMCs were separated by Ficoll-Histopaque density gradient centrifugation and cryopreserved in liquid nitrogen vapor phase. Analytical flow cytometry was used to check the purity and quantity of each magnetically sorted T cell population. Genomic DNA was isolated from every sorted fraction and measured by UV absorbance on a Nanodrop 2000c. This clone was found once. Its antigen target is currently unknown. One base away there is no much larger clone; base qualities are not given. TCR CDR3 regions were amplified from genomic DNA by multiplex PCR using the deep immunoSEQ assay. Extracted genomic DNA from each cell subset was distributed evenly across all wells of several immunoSEQ 96-well plates, and each plate was treated as a replicate. For sorted subsets, roughly 190 ng of genomic DNA, equivalent to 25,000 to 35,000 T cell genomes, went into each replicate PCR. Purified libraries were measured with a Qubit 3.0 fluorometer, size-checked on a Bioanalyzer 2100, and measured again with the KAPA Library Quantification kit. A separate single-read 150-cycle Illumina NextSeq 550 flow cell was used to sequence each immunoSEQ 96-well plate. For the original study's pipeline: Because only junctional sequences without quality scores were contained in the immunoSEQ output, filtering matching that applied to full-length reads could not be performed. Sequences were annotated with PyIR, a Python wrapper for IgBLAST v1.9, using IMGT germline references to assign V/J genes and CDR3. Reads with weak V/J assignments (E-value above 1e-6), missing CDR3, stop codons, out-of-frame junctions, or ambiguous translated residues were removed. V3J clonotypes were defined by identical inferred V gene, J gene, and CDR3 amino acid sequence. To compute the percentage overlap between repertoires, the number of shared unique clonotypes was divided by the size of the smaller repertoire. RTK rarefaction, the Chao1 estimator, and Recon v2.1 estimates of unobserved clonotypes were used to assess repertoire richness. For all TCRbeta clonotypes obtained by the gDNA method from several donors, generation probabilities were computed with OLGA. This is the immuneACCESS table as TCRdb keeps it, with only in-frame sequences that have V and J called. A part of the clones is gone; compared with another copy, unresolved V genes explain less than half, and the rest is unexplained. That table gives V, J and clone size, and the DNA gave D and trimming. This sample lists about 2,200,000 clones; about 92% were detected once. About 1.5% of the sample belongs to the ten largest clones.

Summary of the overall study and its limitations: Pairwise subsampling led to the expectation that sequencing depth would affect the degree of clonotype sharing among donors. About 5% of naive CD4, 3.5% of naive CD8, about 2.1% of memory CD4, and about 0.4% of memory CD8 clonotypes were shared across a few donors. Rarefaction of sorted-subset datasets indicated incomplete sequencing despite the large sequencing depth. Higher generation probabilities were observed for clonotypes shared by all four sorted-subset donors than for non-shared clonotypes. The small number of donors limited the genetic and exposure-history diversity represented. Larger estimated clonotype richness was generally found for naive subsets than for memory subsets. Sampling was restricted to blood, and TCR repertoires in tissues likely differ from the TCR repertoires found in blood.

The material sequenced was naive CD8+ T cells from PBMCs. The cell subset or site label here, explained by the study, means: CD45RA+CCR7+. This sequence was found in a man younger than 30 in good health. Some clones in this sample may be carry-over from other donors' samples.

At the DNA level, the sequence is TGTGCCAGCAGTTTAGGTAGGGCCTTTGAAGCTTTCTTT. Its translation reads: CASSLGRAFEAFF. The rearranged segments are TRBV27 and TRBJ1-1, with the D segment identity uncertain. The CDR3 measures 13 amino acids from cysteine to phenylalanine. The sequence is cut down to CDR3 DNA, 39 bases in frame from base 1. V is reduced by 2 bases and J by 7 bases, leaving a spacing of 11 bases between them. Sequences MNHEY (CDR1) and SMNVEV (CDR2) are obtained from the germline V gene (reference sequence).